This T cell receptor (beta chain) derives from a study of response to subunit inactivated influenza vaccine (dated by TCRdb to 2016 to 2018). Regarding the study in general: To follow how T cells responded to a trivalent subunit inactivated influenza vaccine, the researchers relied on deep quantitative profiling of the T cell receptor repertoire.

The paper's findings and limits, for the study overall: The authors suggested that each seasonal influenza vaccination may recruit only a limited number of new T cells.

The CDR3 runs 15 residues from the cysteine to the phenylalanine. Only the CDR3 DNA is retained, 45 bases long and in frame from the first base. Trimming at the junction amounts to 1 base on V and 3 bases on J, and the germline ends lie 7 bases apart. The CDR1 and CDR2 encoded by the germline V gene (reference sequence) are LGHDT and YNNKEL. Library preparation was by RT-PCR. The run used an Illumina HiSeq 2500. TCRdb trimmed the raw reads at Q25, called clones with MiXCR and kept productive beta chains. Rows with one shared CDR3 protein collapse into an entry with the most common genes and DNA. Present in this sample are about 700,000 distinct CDR3 sequences, around 14% of which were seen just once. The ten top clones hold 5.5% to 8% of the sample. With regard to this clonotype: Its antigen target is currently unknown. Qualities for individual bases were not recorded, and no much larger clone is one base off.

The sequence is built from TRBV3-1 and TRBJ1-6; a confident D gene designation cannot be given. This specimen consisted of PBMCs from blood, obtained around two weeks before vaccination. This sequence was found in a man between 45 and 60 years old who received an inactivated influenza vaccine. Donor details come from another sample of the same person, matched by shared clones. The CDR3 is CASSQGEIYNSPLHF. The DNA sequence is as follows: TGTGCCAGCAGCCAAGGCGAGATCTATAATTCACCCCTCCACTTT.